The 3 T cell receptor beta chains below were found in one sample sequenced in a study of blood T cell repertoires in COVID-19 (dated by TCRdb to about 2020). Receptor libraries were prepared by the immunoSEQ multiplex PCR assay. TCRdb carries this immuneACCESS record with in-frame sequences only. Its versions omit some clonotypes, under half of them owing to an unresolved V gene in the studies checked, with the rest unexplained. Across this sample there are 200,000 to 250,000 clones, with more than 80% seen only once. Of the sample, around 1% is held by the ten largest clones. The source material was PBMCs or T cells enriched from blood (not recorded which). The origin of the receptors is a middle-aged man who had been exposed to COVID-19.

V gene TRBV28 combines with J gene TRBJ2-3, with 9 bases aligning to TRBD2. This CDR3 spans 14 amino acids. The V gene end was trimmed by 6 bases and the J gene end by 5 bases; junction bases not matched to a gene: 6. Germline loops: CDR1 MDHEN, CDR2 SYDVKM. The CDR3 here is CASSISGRRDTQYF. The DNA of the CDR3 is TGTGCCAGCAGCATTAGCGGGAGAAGAGATACGCAGTATTTT.

The chain employs TRBV25-1 and TRBJ1-2; no definite D call. The V and J ends lost 3 bases and 1 base respectively, with 15 bases between them. This CDR3 spans 16 amino acids. Germline CDR1 is MGHDK and CDR2 is SYGVNS. The CDR3 DNA reads as TGTGCCAGCAGTGAGGTAGGAGGTCGAGTTAACTATGGCTACACCTTC. Translated, it gives CASSEVGGRVNYGYTF.

This chain links TRBV27 with TRBJ1-6; no clear D gene. Germline V CDR1 and CDR2: MNHEY, SMNVEV (reference sequence). The CDR3 spans 12 residues. Trimming shortened V by 6 bases and J by 5 bases, and 5 bases separated the two germline ends. CDR3: CASSFHNSPLHF. CDR3 in DNA: TGTGCCAGCAGCTTCCATAATTCACCCCTCCACTTT.